This T cell receptor (beta chain) was profiled in a study of shared clonotypes between healthy human individuals. General study points: Tissues were not sampled, only blood, and their repertoires likely differ.

Here immunoSEQ multiplex PCR was the method, and the copy in TCRdb shows in-frame clones only, minus some. The sample consists of millions of clones, approximately 94% of them appearing once. This clone appeared a few times. Its antigen is as yet unknown. Germline CDR1 and CDR2: ENHRY and SYGVKD. This CDR3 has 11 amino acids. The specimen was naive CD4+ T cells sorted from blood. Subset described: CD45RA+ positively selected. This chain uses TRBV10-3 with TRBJ1-6; no reliable D call. The receptor's source is a man between 18 and 29 years old in good health. The CDR3 loop reads CGGIYNSPLHF. DNA for the CDR3: TGTGGCGGAATCTATAATTCACCCCTCCACTTT.